Here is one T cell receptor beta chain with its context. Its antigen is unknown. The table came from immunoSEQ multiplex PCR; TCRdb's copy has only in-frame clones and leaves some out. The sample consists of roughly 100,000 clones, approximately 87% of them appearing once. This specimen belongs to a study of T cell responses to AZD1222 COVID-19 vaccine. At the level of the study: Whether given at about 4 or about 12 weeks, second doses were pooled. Study observations and caveats: Donors in the cohort were predominantly white British and more often female, and clonal diversity was possibly underestimated. Per reports, nearly half of all spike-specific TCRs target regions that are unmutated in variants.

CDR3 length: 15 residues. V was pared by 7 bases and J by 1 base, with 19 bases between. The germline CDR1 and CDR2 sequences are SQVTM and ANQGSEA. Sequencing was performed on peripheral blood, taken on day 0 of AZD1222 vaccination. The receptor comes from an adult in good health. V and J are TRBV29-1 and TRBJ1-1; perhaps TRBD1 as D (6 bases). DNA for the CDR3: TGCAGCGAGAGAGGGGCAGGGGCAGGGAACACTGAAGCTTTCTTT. Protein product: CSERGAGAGNTEAFF. The full variable domain, completed using reference TRBV29-1 and TRBJ1-1, is SAVISQKPSRDICQRGTSLTIQCQVDSQVTMMFWYRQQPGQSLTLIATANQGSEATYESGFVIDKFPISRPNLTFSTLTVSNMSPEDSSIYLCSERGAGAGNTEAFFGQGTRLTVV.